A single sample is the source of the 20 T cell receptor beta chains below, sequenced in a study of T cell responses to AZD1222 COVID-19 vaccine. The protocol was immunoSEQ multiplex PCR, while the TCRdb copy is restricted to in-frame clones and leaves out a portion. This sample has approximately 74,000 clones, with roughly 89% found just once. The material was peripheral blood, obtained on day 0 of AZD1222 vaccination. Receptors originate from an adult in good health.

The V gene is TRBV11-2, the J gene TRBJ2-1; 11 bases map to TRBD2. The CDR3 has 16 amino acids. V lost 6 bases, J lost 7 bases, and 11 bases stayed unmatched. Germline CDR1 reads SGHAT; CDR2 reads FQNNGV. As DNA, the CDR3 is TGTGCCAGCAGTCCTTTCGGGACTAGCGGACCAAATGAGCAGTTCTTC. The encoded protein is CASSPFGTSGPNEQFF.

The V call is TRBV18, the J call TRBJ2-1; 9 bases are a match to TRBD2. V was pared by 1 base and J by 9 bases, with 10 bases of the junction left unmatched. The CDR3 spans 16 residues. Germline CDR1 and CDR2: KGHSH and LQKENI. The CDR3 coding sequence is TGTGCCAGCTCACCACTCAGGGTAGCGGGAGCTGTTGAGCAGTTCTTC. Its translation is CASSPLRVAGAVEQFF. Full variable domain (missing parts from reference TRBV18 and TRBJ2-1): NAGVMQNPRHLVRRRGQEARLRCSPMKGHSHVYWYRQLPEEGLKFMVYLQKENIIDESGMPKERFSAEFPKEGPSILRIQQVVRGDSAAYFCASSPLRVAGAVEQFFGPGTRLTVL.

The rearrangement links TRBV6-6 to TRBJ1-1; D ambiguous. The CDR3 is 13 amino acids. The V gene lost 2 bases and the J gene lost 1 base, with 5 bases spanning the gap. Looked up from germline, CDR1 is MNHNY and CDR2 is SVGAGI (reference sequence). CDR3 DNA: TGTGCCAGCAGTTACGCCCAGAACACTGAAGCTTTCTTT. Its translation is CASSYAQNTEAFF.

The rearrangement joins TRBV11-2 to TRBJ2-2, with 8 bases fitting TRBD1. Germline CDR1 is SGHAT and CDR2 is FQNNGV. After removal of 5 bases from V and 5 bases from J, the junction contained 7 bases not matched to a gene. The CDR3 spans 15 residues. The CDR3, as DNA: TGTGCCAGCAGCGCAGTTCGGACAGGGACCGGGGAGCTGTTTTTT. This encodes CASSAVRTGTGELFF.

The CDR3 DNA reads TGTGCCAGCAGTCAGGGGACTGGAAACACCATATATTTT. This sequence encodes CASSQGTGNTIYF. This chain connects TRBV2 to TRBJ1-3, with a tentative D call TRBD1 (6 bases). Germline V gene sequence: CDR1 SNHLY, CDR2 FYNNEI. The V and J ends lost 5 bases and 2 bases respectively, with 7 bases between them. The CDR3 consists of 13 residues. The full variable domain, with the rest looked up from reference TRBV2 and TRBJ1-3, is EPEVTQTPSHQVTQMGQEVILRCVPISNHLYFYWYRQILGQKVEFLVSFYNNEISEKSEIFDDQFSVERPDGSNFTLKIRSTKLEDSAMYFCASSQGTGNTIYFGEGSWLTVV.

The V gene is TRBV7-9, the J gene TRBJ1-2; tentatively, D is TRBD1 (5 bases). The CDR3 has 16 amino acids. Germline V gene data show CDR1 as SEHNR and CDR2 as FQNEAQ (reference sequence). The V end lost 0 bases, the J end lost 2 bases, and 13 bases lay between the germline ends. The chain's CDR3 is CASSLAFSGRNYGYTF. DNA of the CDR3: TGTGCCAGCAGCTTAGCTTTTTCGGGACGGAACTATGGCTACACCTTC.

This clone was seen more than once but under ten times. The V call is TRBV27, the J call TRBJ1-5, with a weak D call TRBD1 (6 bases). CDR1 MNHEY and CDR2 SMNVEV come from the germline V gene (reference sequence). Trimming shortened V by 5 bases and J by 1 base, and 12 bases separated the two germline ends. The CDR3 consists of 15 residues. CDR3 loop: CASSRWTASNQPQHF. CDR3 in DNA: TGTGCCAGCAGTCGATGGACAGCCAGCAATCAGCCCCAGCATTTT.

V gene TRBV27 combines with J gene TRBJ2-7, with D hard to call. This CDR3 contains 11 residues. Trimming took 4 bases from V and 4 from J, leaving 5 bases between them. Per germline, CDR1 MNHEY and CDR2 SMNVEV (reference sequence). CDR3: CASSWGYEQYF. CDR3 DNA sequence: TGTGCCAGCAGTTGGGGTTACGAGCAGTACTTC.

The chain couples TRBV6-6 to TRBJ1-5; D might be TRBD1 (5 bases). The CDR3 loop spans 12 amino acids. V dropped 7 bases and J dropped 12 bases, with 16 bases sitting between them. CDR1 is MNHNY and CDR2 is SVGAGI in the germline V gene (reference sequence). The CDR3 is CASTDGGRGQHF. The CDR3 bases are TGTGCCAGCACCGACGGGGGTAGGGGCCAGCATTTT.

The chain is built from TRBV30 and TRBJ2-7; D tentatively fits TRBD1 or TRBD2 (6 bases each). Per germline, CDR1 GTSNPN and CDR2 SVGIG (reference sequence). V lost 4 bases to trimming and J lost 5 bases, with 12 bases between them. This CDR3 has 12 amino acids. The CDR3 loop reads CAWNGGGHEQYF. In DNA form, the CDR3 reads TGTGCCTGGAACGGTGGGGGGCACGAGCAGTACTTC.

The CDR3, as DNA: TGTGCCTGGAGGGTAGGGACAGGGTCGTTCACTGAAGCTTTCTTT. Amino acid sequence: CAWRVGTGSFTEAFF. This chain connects TRBV30 to TRBJ1-1; 9 positions match TRBD1. V was pared by 3 bases and J by 4 bases, with 9 bases of the junction left unmatched. This CDR3 is 15 amino acids long. Germline lookup yields CDR1 GTSNPN and CDR2 SVGIG (reference sequence).

The rearrangement uses TRBV7-6 and TRBJ1-4; TRBD1 aligns across 7 bases. CDR3 length equals 15 residues. Germline CDR1 is SGHVS and CDR2 is FNYEAQ. With 4 bases clipped from V and 4 bases from J, the junction kept 6 bases outside the gene matches. In DNA form, the CDR3 reads TGTGCCAGCAGCTCTTATGGGACAGTTAATGAAAAACTGTTTTTT. Its protein product is CASSSYGTVNEKLFF. Full variable domain (outside the CDR3, taken from reference TRBV7-6 and TRBJ1-4): GAGVSQSPRYKVTKRGQDVALRCDPISGHVSLYWYRQALGQGPEFLTYFNYEAQQDKSGLPNDRFSAERPEGSISTLTIQRTEQRDSAMYRCASSSYGTVNEKLFFGSGTQLSVL.

This clone was picked up one time. This sequence joins TRBV30 and TRBJ1-1; 8 bases match TRBD1. The CDR3 spans 13 residues. Germline V gene lookup returns CDR1 GTSNPN and CDR2 SVGIG (reference sequence). V gave up 4 bases and J gave up 4 bases; unmatched junction bases: 5. The CDR3 sequence: CAWKKTGGTEAFF. The CDR3 coding sequence is TGTGCCTGGAAAAAAACAGGGGGCACTGAAGCTTTCTTT.

The CDR3: CASSLHTNTEAFF. The CDR3 region has the DNA TGTGCCAGCAGCTTACATACGAACACTGAAGCTTTCTTT. The rearrangement joins TRBV7-9 to TRBJ1-1; no firm D call. CDR3 length equals 13 residues. CDR1 is SEHNR and CDR2 is FQNEAQ in the germline V gene (reference sequence). Trimming took off 2 bases at V and 1 base at J, with 5 bases between the two ends.

The V gene is TRBV28, the J gene TRBJ2-2; D is ambiguous. The CDR3 is 14 residues long. Per germline, CDR1 MDHEN and CDR2 SYDVKM. Trimming took 7 bases from V and 7 from J, leaving 16 bases between them. The CDR3 nucleotides read TGTGCCAGCACCCTCCATGAGGTGCACGGGGAGCTGTTTTTT. This gives the protein CASTLHEVHGELFF.

This clone was seen at least ten times. The CDR3 protein is CASSFTGRVIHEKLFF. The DNA for the CDR3 is TGTGCCAGCAGTTTTACAGGGAGGGTGATTCATGAAAAACTGTTTTTT. The V and J genes are TRBV28 and TRBJ1-4, with a possible D match to TRBD1 (6 bases). The V end was cut by 3 bases, the J end by 6 bases, with 17 bases between. CDR3 length: 16 amino acids. CDR1 is MDHEN and CDR2 is SYDVKM in the germline V gene. Combining the CDR3 with reference TRBV28 and TRBJ1-4 gives the whole variable domain DVKVTQSSRYLVKRTGEKVFLECVQDMDHENMFWYRQDPGLGLRLIYFSYDVKMKEKGDIPEGYSVSREKKERFSLILESASTNQTSMYLCASSFTGRVIHEKLFFGSGTQLSVL.

The CDR3 loop reads CASSSAATGSYNSPLHF. The CDR3 bases are TGTGCCAGCTCATCCGCCGCAACGGGATCCTATAATTCACCCCTCCACTTT. The V gene is TRBV18, the J gene TRBJ1-6; the D is unclear. Trimming removed 5 bases at V and 1 base at J, with 15 bases between. Germline V gene data show CDR1 as KGHSH and CDR2 as LQKENI. CDR3 size: 17 residues.

This clone was seen a handful of times. The chain combines TRBV4-2 with TRBJ1-5, with D unresolved. Per germline, CDR1 LGHNA and CDR2 YNFKEQ. CDR3 length equals 16 residues. V shed 3 bases and J shed 2 bases, with 14 bases lying between them. The DNA for the CDR3 is TGTGCCAGCAGCCATATTCCGAGTCTGGGCAATCAGCCCCAGCATTTT. It codes for CASSHIPSLGNQPQHF.

J is TRBJ2-5 and V is TRBV5-1; D not certain. This CDR3 is 11 amino acids long. Trimming removed 3 bases at V and 5 bases at J, with 5 bases between. Germline V gives CDR1 SGHRS, CDR2 YFSETQ. The CDR3 nucleotides read TGCGCCAGCAGCTACGCTGAGACCCAGTACTTC. Translating gives CASSYAETQYF.

The chain couples TRBV28 to TRBJ1-2; tentatively, D is TRBD1 (5 bases). Germline V gene sequence: CDR1 MDHEN, CDR2 SYDVKM. The CDR3 loop spans 19 amino acids. The ends were cut back, 2 bases at V and 1 base at J, with 23 bases in the middle. The CDR3 is CASSLIVRSGQLFNYGYTF. In nucleotides, the CDR3 is TGTGCCAGCAGTTTAATAGTAAGGTCAGGGCAGCTATTTAACTATGGCTACACCTTC.